The present entry profiles one T cell receptor beta chain with its context. Its antigen is unknown. No quality values exist for individual bases; no much larger clone is one base distant. The data belong to a study of cytomegalovirus exposure and HLA in healthy donors (dated by TCRdb to between 2016 and 2019). Study-level background: In an earlier analysis of approximately 500 of the donors, 276 Gb of sequence data and just under 120 million unique TCR beta sequences from approximately 180 million T cells were reported. Both class I and class II loci were covered by HLA typing, at four-digit resolution. Rather than drawing on any new phenotypic data, the later analysis identified candidate immune exposures from TCR beta sequences and the way those sequences occurred across donors. A later analysis re-analyzed previously published TCR beta repertoires from hundreds of donors and added high-resolution HLA genotyping to study TCR occurrence patterns. Donor age, sex, ethnicity and CMV serostatus were compiled alongside the repertoire data. The study aimed to test whether signatures of past pathogen exposure could be identified by cataloging public T cell receptors. High-throughput TCR immunosequencing, statistical association of individual TCRs with disease status, and machine learning were combined to predict cytomegalovirus infection status. In addition to the first cohort of several hundred subjects, a separate validation cohort of approximately 120 different subjects was used. About 280 gigabases of sequencing data and 70 million to 95 million unique TCR sequences made up an early release that covered 500 to 700 HLA-typed donors. Using immunosequencing, the study profiled T cell repertoires from 500 to 800 subjects and related those repertoires to cytomegalovirus serostatus. Of the roughly 420 genotyped donors, approximately 81% were placed in the genetic ancestry cluster associated with self-reported Caucasian donors. To decide whether each TCR beta V gene segment behaved as functional or pseudogenic, an earlier analysis of over 500 of the donors relied on high-throughput TCR beta sequencing. Every discovery cohort repertoire had been produced on one sequencing platform. Typing coverage varied by locus: roughly 629-640 donors for A, B, C, DRB1 and DQB1; more than 500 for DQA1; over 600 for DPA1; 400 to 480 for DPB1. Four to six DR-DQ haplotypes were handled as single units for association and clustering, since linkage in the cohort was strong. In a later genetic analysis, genome-wide SNP genotypes for about 55% of the roughly 700 donors were used, and that subset was treated as a discovery cohort. Across 300 to 500 genotyped donors of the cohort, an average of roughly 230,000 unique TCR beta nucleotide sequences per donor were sequenced, and about a sixth of those sequences were non-productive.

Preparation of the library involved the immunoSEQ multiplex PCR assay. For the multiplex PCR, a mixture combining 60 forward primers for TCR Vbeta segments and 13 reverse primers for TCR Jbeta segments was used. The CDR3 region of rearranged TCR beta genes was amplified from genomic DNA with a multiplex PCR assay. Amplified TCR beta libraries were sequenced as 87-base-pair reads on the Illumina HiSeq System. From the authors' description of their analysis: A later analysis counted approximately 84 million unique TCR beta chains across the 550 to 700 repertoires, and roughly 9.9 million of these chains were shared by at least two donors. To remove PCR and sequencing errors, raw reads were error-corrected and collapsed into unique sequences using a nearest-neighbor algorithm that merged closely related sequences. V, D and J gene segments were assigned by aligning CDR3 sequences to IMGT reference sequences. For a sequence to be retained, at least a six-nucleotide match to both a V gene segment and a J gene segment was required. A rearrangement was called productive if the CDR3 had no stop codons and remained in frame with V and J, and every other rearrangement was called non-productive. Following IMGT convention, CDR3 was defined as the stretch from the second conserved V-encoded cysteine up to the conserved J-encoded phenylalanine. In an earlier analysis of just under 600 of the donors, sequences lacking an unambiguous match to a single V gene segment were excluded. An earlier analysis of fewer than 750 of the donors classified V segments as functional when productive rearrangements were above 56.7% and as segregating when the standard deviation between donors was above 5%. To diagnose cytomegalovirus status from the catalog of TCR beta chain sequences, a statistical classification framework was built. In a later analysis, V and J genes were assigned by comparing TCR nucleotide sequences against IMGT/GENE-DB human TR gene sequences. The TCRdist pipeline was used in a later analysis to assign CDR3 sequences and most-parsimonious VDJ recombination scenarios. In a later analysis, each TCR beta chain was defined by its CDR3 amino acid sequence together with its V-gene family, and reads without a unique V-gene family were excluded. To address suspected cross-contamination and a sequencing artifact, a later analysis removed approximately 600 highly shared, low-generation-probability nucleotide sequences. A later analysis calculated a clonal expansion index for each public chain from normalized within-repertoire ranks of inferred template counts. A later analysis computed generation probabilities with a VDJ recombination model fitted to out-of-frame rearrangements, and checked the results against IGoR. A later analysis scored TCR-TCR, TCR-HLA and TCR-CMV co-occurrence with hypergeometric tests, applying a repertoire-size bias correction to TCR pairs. To estimate false discovery rates, a later analysis permuted the HLA or CMV assignments 20 times. In a later analysis, co-occurring TCRs were grouped with DBSCAN, and TCRdist sequence similarity was added when clustering was performed within HLA-allele-positive subsets. Co-occurrence clustering excluded repertoires with fewer than 30,000 or more than 120,000 public chains, plus five with anomalous nucleotide sharing. The clones in this table, taken by TCRdb from immuneACCESS, are in-frame only. Not every clone is retained; where verified, under half of the shortfall comes from an unresolved V gene, and the cause of the rest is unknown. V, J and clone size are those of that table, while D and trimming were read from the DNA. The sample table holds some 160,000 clones, of which around 84% were seen once. Around 9% of the sample lies in the top ten.

Spanning cysteine to phenylalanine, the CDR3 consists of 13 amino acids. Here the CDR3 DNA is all that survives: 39 bases in frame from base 1. CDR1 and CDR2, per the germline V gene, are MDHEN and SYDVKM. V was cut back by 8 bases and J by 0 bases, leaving a gap of 9 bases between them. Study-level results and caveats: In a later analysis, HLA-associated TCR beta chains were found to be more clonally expanded and to have lower generation probabilities than equally common non-associated chains. Across donors, most TCR sequences were observed very rarely, whereas some public TCRs were present in many individuals. In a later analysis, the rate of TCR association differed among HLA loci, with DRB1 alleles having the most associated TCRs and HLA-C alleles having the fewest. In vitro tests confirmed that three of the cytomegalovirus-associated TCR beta chains recognize cytomegalovirus antigens. A later analysis reported that several top co-occurrence clusters appeared linked to parvovirus B19, influenza, CMV and Epstein-Barr virus. When HLA alleles, especially DR and DQ, strongly co-occurred, TCR associations were difficult to assign to individual alleles. The classifier was reported to diagnose cytomegalovirus status with high specificity and sensitivity in both the original and validation cohorts. An earlier analysis of several hundred of the donors showed that most TCR beta V segments appeared in productive rearrangements either about 87% or about 30% of the time, which broadly matched IMGT annotations. The earlier analysis of approximately 560 of the donors excluded 15 to 20 rarely observed V segments, including chromosome 9 orphons, because counts were too low. According to a later genetic analysis, donors in an Asian-associated ancestry cluster had fewer N-insertions in productive TCRs than the approximately 670-donor mean. Because HLA typing was unavailable for some donors at each locus, only the typed subset was used in association tests. The presence/absence analyses assumed that sequencing depth was roughly uniform across donors, and that assumption may not be true. The study gave a list of about 160 TCR beta chains associated with cytomegalovirus. A further reported finding was that TCR beta sequences accurately predicted the HLA-A and HLA-B alleles for most subjects in the first cohort. Correlated functional status among segregating V segments might reflect linkage disequilibrium, but an unknown experimental factor could not be ruled out. The authors suggested that the approach could potentially be generalized to other disease states and immunological phenotypes. Immune exposure information for the cohort was limited to CMV serostatus. The sequencing pipeline was judged likely to have produced a cluster of highly shared sequence variants as a technical artifact. Some IMGT-functional V segments, including TRBV6-2 and TRBV6-3, could not be told apart with the 87-base-pair reads, so those segments were excluded. A later analysis found that most CMV-associated TCR beta chains appeared HLA-restricted, with HLA associations seemingly driven largely by CMV exposure. An association between a missense DCLRE1C variant and V-gene and J-gene trimming of TCR beta chains was found in a later genetic analysis and replicated in an independent cohort. Specific HLA alleles were associated with 15,000 to 20,000 TCR beta sequences at a false discovery rate of 0.05 in a later analysis. In this cohort, only TCR beta chains were sequenced, and detectable features were limited by the absence of alpha or paired-chain data.

The cohort was made up of approximately 700 healthy bone marrow donors. At the time of sampling, every cohort member was nominally healthy, though immune exposures that went unrecorded were likely present. The donor tested CMV seropositive, placing the donor among the 250 to 350 seropositive members of the cohort. Every donor gave a peripheral blood sample, and the peripheral blood mononuclear cells from that sample were used for TCR beta sequencing. The Qiagen DNeasy Blood Extraction Kit was used to extract genomic DNA from the blood cell samples. Sequencing input: PBMCs. The chain is encoded by TRBV28 joined to TRBJ2-3; perhaps TRBD1 is the D gene, with 5 bases matching. This receptor was taken from a male donor in good health and CMV-seropositive. The nucleotides read TGTGCCAGCTATAAGGGGAGCACAGATACGCAGTATTTT. Translated, this is CASYKGSTDTQYF. Supplemented by the reference TRBV28 and TRBJ2-3 proteins around the CDR3, the complete variable domain is DVKVTQSSRYLVKRTGEKVFLECVQDMDHENMFWYRQDPGLGLRLIYFSYDVKMKEKGDIPEGYSVSREKKERFSLILESASTNQTSMYLCASYKGSTDTQYFGPGTRLTVL.